The rows below give T cell receptor beta chains drawn from one sample of a study of blood T cell repertoires in COVID-19. The repertoire was sequenced with immunoSEQ multiplex PCR; TCRdb's copy has only in-frame clones and lacks some. The table has some 66,000 clones, approximately 82% seen once. The source material was peripheral blood. The receptors were sampled from a man aged 55-75 years with acute or convalescent COVID-19. CDR3s include the opening cysteine and the closing phenylalanine or tryptophan. Fields, in order: clone size, D gene, J gene, V gene, CDR3 protein, CDR3 DNA. A D gene is named only where the DNA matches it firmly. The size entry is marked missing in some rows and otherwise reads once, few, many or a size class.

abundance: few; d_gene: .; j_gene: TRBJ1-1; v_gene: TRBV28; CDR3aa: CASSSPGRYTEAFF; CDR3nt: TGTGCCAGCAGTTCCCCAGGGCGGTACACTGAAGCTTTCTTT
abundance: .; d_gene: .; j_gene: TRBJ1-1; v_gene: TRBV3-1/TRBV3-2; CDR3aa: CASSQSVGTEAFF; CDR3nt: TGTGCCAGCAGCCAAAGTGTCGGCACTGAAGCTTTCTTT
abundance: .; d_gene: .; j_gene: TRBJ1-3; v_gene: TRBV7-2; CDR3aa: CASSPGGRNSGNTIYF; CDR3nt: TGTGCCAGCAGCCCGGGAGGACGGAACTCTGGAAACACCATATATTTT
abundance: .; d_gene: .; j_gene: TRBJ1-5; v_gene: TRBV30; CDR3aa: CAWSGKGLDNQPQHF; CDR3nt: TGTGCCTGGAGTGGGAAGGGACTAGACAATCAGCCCCAGCATTTT
abundance: .; d_gene: TRBD1; j_gene: TRBJ1-2; v_gene: TRBV7-9; CDR3aa: CASSHPTGGFGYTF; CDR3nt: TGTGCCAGCAGCCATCCTACAGGGGGCTTTGGCTACACCTTC
abundance: .; d_gene: TRBD2; j_gene: TRBJ2-5; v_gene: TRBV4-3; CDR3aa: CASSQVGGGAGETQYF; CDR3nt: TGCGCCAGCAGCCAAGTAGGCGGGGGGGCCGGGGAGACCCAGTACTTC
abundance: .; d_gene: .; j_gene: TRBJ1-1; v_gene: TRBV30; CDR3aa: CAWSPLDRKNTEAFF; CDR3nt: TGTGCCTGGAGTCCACTGGACAGAAAGAACACTGAAGCTTTCTTT
abundance: .; d_gene: TRBD2; j_gene: TRBJ2-7; v_gene: TRBV7-7; CDR3aa: CASSFWASGSYEQYF; CDR3nt: TGTGCCAGCAGCTTTTGGGCTAGCGGTTCCTACGAGCAGTACTTC
abundance: .; d_gene: .; j_gene: TRBJ1-4; v_gene: TRBV7-2; CDR3aa: CATSLVAGGGEKLFF; CDR3nt: TGTGCAACCAGCTTAGTCGCCGGGGGGGGTGAAAAACTGTTTTTT
abundance: .; d_gene: .; j_gene: TRBJ2-3; v_gene: TRBV7-2; CDR3aa: CASSLVPGGITDTQYF; CDR3nt: TGTGCCAGCAGCTTAGTTCCAGGGGGGATAACAGATACGCAGTATTTT
abundance: .; d_gene: TRBD1; j_gene: TRBJ1-5; v_gene: TRBV19; CDR3aa: CASRQGRGNQPQHF; CDR3nt: TGTGCCAGCCGACAGGGACGGGGCAATCAGCCCCAGCATTTT
abundance: once; d_gene: TRBD1; j_gene: TRBJ2-1; v_gene: TRBV7-8; CDR3aa: CASSLRASNRDREYNEQFF; CDR3nt: TGTGCCAGCAGCCTAAGAGCTAGTAATCGGGACAGGGAATACAATGAGCAGTTCTTC
abundance: .; d_gene: TRBD1; j_gene: TRBJ1-4; v_gene: TRBV2; CDR3aa: CASSRQGGEKLFF; CDR3nt: TGTGCCAGCAGTCGACAGGGAGGTGAAAAACTGTTTTTT
abundance: .; d_gene: TRBD2; j_gene: TRBJ2-2; v_gene: TRBV7-2; CDR3aa: CASRSGTSGGRTGELFF; CDR3nt: TGTGCCAGCAGATCCGGGACTAGCGGGGGGCGCACCGGGGAGCTGTTTTTT
abundance: few; d_gene: .; j_gene: TRBJ1-2; v_gene: TRBV30; CDR3aa: CAWSGRGGGYTF; CDR3nt: TGTGCCTGGAGTGGAAGGGGTGGAGGCTACACCTTC
abundance: .; d_gene: .; j_gene: TRBJ2-2; v_gene: TRBV5-4; CDR3aa: CASSLPGPGTGELFF; CDR3nt: TGTGCCAGCAGCTTGCCAGGCCCAGGCACCGGGGAGCTGTTTTTT
abundance: .; d_gene: TRBD1; j_gene: TRBJ1-5; v_gene: TRBV11-2; CDR3aa: CASSLGDRGLGQPQHF; CDR3nt: TGTGCCAGCAGCTTGGGGGACAGGGGTCTCGGTCAGCCCCAGCATTTT
abundance: once; d_gene: TRBD1; j_gene: TRBJ1-1; v_gene: TRBV12-3/TRBV12-4; CDR3aa: CASSLRQGDEAFF; CDR3nt: TGTGCCAGCAGTTTAAGACAGGGGGATGAAGCTTTCTTT
abundance: .; d_gene: .; j_gene: TRBJ1-5; v_gene: TRBV19; CDR3aa: CASSSDSGGNQPQHF; CDR3nt: TGTGCCAGTAGTTCTGATTCAGGGGGCAATCAGCCCCAGCATTTT
abundance: .; d_gene: TRBD1; j_gene: TRBJ1-2; v_gene: TRBV6-2/TRBV6-3; CDR3aa: CASSYYRTGGFSNYGYTF; CDR3nt: TGTGCCAGCAGTTACTACCGGACAGGGGGCTTTTCGAACTATGGCTACACCTTC
abundance: .; d_gene: TRBD1; j_gene: TRBJ1-5; v_gene: TRBV2; CDR3aa: CASSPDRGNQPQHF; CDR3nt: TGTGCCAGCAGTCCCGACAGGGGTAACCAGCCCCAGCATTTT
abundance: .; d_gene: .; j_gene: TRBJ1-2; v_gene: TRBV3-1/TRBV3-2; CDR3aa: CASSQAQGPDSDGYTF; CDR3nt: TGTGCCAGCAGCCAAGCGCAGGGCCCTGATTCTGATGGCTACACCTTC
abundance: .; d_gene: TRBD1; j_gene: TRBJ1-1; v_gene: TRBV18; CDR3aa: CASSLTGDVTTEAFF; CDR3nt: TGTGCCAGCTCACTCACAGGGGATGTGACCACTGAAGCTTTCTTT
abundance: .; d_gene: .; j_gene: TRBJ1-1; v_gene: TRBV6-5; CDR3aa: CASSREPVGTTEAFF; CDR3nt: TGTGCCAGCAGTAGGGAGCCTGTCGGTACCACTGAAGCTTTCTTT
abundance: .; d_gene: .; j_gene: TRBJ1-5; v_gene: TRBV3-1/TRBV3-2; CDR3aa: CASSPCTGIKPQHF; CDR3nt: TGTGCCAGCAGCCCGTGCACAGGGATCAAGCCCCAGCATTTT
abundance: .; d_gene: .; j_gene: TRBJ1-1; v_gene: TRBV5-5; CDR3aa: CASSFLRVRTEAFF; CDR3nt: TGTGCCAGCAGCTTTCTAAGAGTGAGGACTGAAGCTTTCTTT
abundance: .; d_gene: .; j_gene: TRBJ1-2; v_gene: TRBV6-5; CDR3aa: CASSYSGSGDGYTF; CDR3nt: TGTGCCAGCAGTTATTCAGGGAGCGGGGATGGCTACACCTTC
abundance: once; d_gene: .; j_gene: TRBJ1-3; v_gene: TRBV5-1; CDR3aa: CASSLPTATARGNTIYF; CDR3nt: TGCGCCAGCAGCTTACCGACAGCAACAGCCCGGGGAAACACCATATATTTT
abundance: few; d_gene: TRBD2; j_gene: TRBJ2-7; v_gene: TRBV6-6; CDR3aa: CASRYLGGSYEQYF; CDR3nt: TGTGCCAGCAGGTATCTCGGGGGGTCCTACGAGCAGTACTTC
abundance: .; d_gene: .; j_gene: TRBJ2-3; v_gene: TRBV6-1; CDR3aa: CASSEARGQHTDTQYF; CDR3nt: TGTGCCAGCAGTGAAGCGCGGGGACAGCACACAGATACGCAGTATTTT
abundance: .; d_gene: .; j_gene: TRBJ1-1; v_gene: TRBV18; CDR3aa: CASLTTKRTEAFF; CDR3nt: TGTGCCAGCCTCACGACAAAACGCACTGAAGCTTTCTTT
abundance: .; d_gene: .; j_gene: TRBJ1-1; v_gene: TRBV18; CDR3aa: CASSPNMNTEAFF; CDR3nt: TGTGCCAGCTCACCTAACATGAACACTGAAGCTTTCTTT
abundance: .; d_gene: .; j_gene: TRBJ1-1; v_gene: TRBV11-2; CDR3aa: CASSLNRAIITEAFF; CDR3nt: TGTGCCAGCAGCTTAAACAGGGCGATCATCACTGAAGCTTTCTTT
abundance: .; d_gene: .; j_gene: TRBJ2-5; v_gene: TRBV2; CDR3aa: CASSEADFGTQYF; CDR3nt: TGTGCCAGCAGTGAAGCAGACTTCGGGACCCAGTACTTC
abundance: once; d_gene: TRBD1; j_gene: TRBJ1-2; v_gene: TRBV2; CDR3aa: CASSEDRGFYGYTF; CDR3nt: TGTGCCAGCAGTGAAGACAGGGGTTTCTATGGCTACACCTTC
abundance: once; d_gene: .; j_gene: TRBJ2-3; v_gene: TRBV24-1; CDR3aa: CATSDAGPAGDTQYF; CDR3nt: TGTGCCACCAGTGATGCGGGACCAGCAGGAGATACGCAGTATTTT